Listed below are T cell receptor beta chains from one sample, sequenced in a study of cytomegalovirus exposure and HLA in healthy donors. Using immunoSEQ multiplex PCR, the repertoire was profiled, and TCRdb retains in-frame clones only, with some absent. The table has 150,000 or so clones, 60% to 80% seen once; the top ten hold about 11%. The sample comprised PBMCs. These receptors came from a man aged 18 to 35 in good health and CMV-seropositive. CDR3s include the opening cysteine and the closing phenylalanine or tryptophan. The D gene is left open where the match is weak. The size field is filled for only some rows; it gives once, few, many or a size class.

clone_size: -; j_call: TRBJ2-2; d_call: -; v_call: TRBV29-1; cdr3_aa: CSARLNTGELFF; cdr3_nt: TGCAGCGCCAGACTGAACACCGGGGAGCTGTTTTTT
clone_size: -; j_call: TRBJ2-1; d_call: -; v_call: TRBV7-9; cdr3_aa: CASSLVAGIYIYNEQFF; cdr3_nt: TGTGCCAGCAGCTTAGTTGCGGGCATCTATATCTACAATGAGCAGTTCTTC
clone_size: -; j_call: TRBJ2-5; d_call: TRBD1; v_call: TRBV27; cdr3_aa: CASSSSRTGWQQETQYF; cdr3_nt: TGTGCCAGCAGTTCGTCCCGGACAGGATGGCAACAAGAGACCCAGTACTTC
clone_size: -; j_call: TRBJ2-1; d_call: -; v_call: TRBV4-1; cdr3_aa: CASSEGGLSYNEQFF; cdr3_nt: TGCGCCAGCAGCGAAGGAGGTTTGTCCTACAATGAGCAGTTCTTC
clone_size: -; j_call: TRBJ2-7; d_call: TRBD2; v_call: TRBV2; cdr3_aa: CASSTLAAGDRLIPFEQYF; cdr3_nt: TGTGCCAGCAGCACGTTGGCGGCGGGGGATCGGTTAATCCCTTTCGAGCAGTACTTC
clone_size: -; j_call: TRBJ1-5; d_call: TRBD1; v_call: TRBV18; cdr3_aa: CASSKGQGEPQHF; cdr3_nt: TGTGCCAGCTCTAAGGGACAGGGGGAGCCCCAGCATTTT
clone_size: few; j_call: TRBJ2-3; d_call: -; v_call: TRBV5-1; cdr3_aa: CASSLAGSTDTQYF; cdr3_nt: TGCGCCAGCAGCTTGGCAGGGAGCACAGATACGCAGTATTTT
clone_size: few; j_call: TRBJ2-3; d_call: TRBD2; v_call: TRBV5-4; cdr3_aa: CASIDKAGGGTDTQYF; cdr3_nt: TGTGCCAGCATCGATAAAGCGGGAGGGGGCACAGATACGCAGTATTTT
clone_size: once; j_call: TRBJ2-7; d_call: -; v_call: TRBV1; cdr3_aa: CTSSHGTARDEQYF; cdr3_nt: TGCACCAGCAGCCACGGGACTGCGAGAGACGAGCAGTACTTC
clone_size: -; j_call: TRBJ2-3; d_call: -; v_call: TRBV2; cdr3_aa: CASSVAYRGTQYF; cdr3_nt: TGTGCCAGCAGTGTGGCCTATCGGGGTACGCAGTATTTT
clone_size: -; j_call: TRBJ2-7; d_call: TRBD1; v_call: TRBV9; cdr3_aa: CASSVGQGAYEQYF; cdr3_nt: TGTGCCAGCAGCGTAGGACAGGGTGCCTACGAGCAGTACTTC
clone_size: -; j_call: TRBJ2-3; d_call: TRBD2; v_call: TRBV28; cdr3_aa: CASSPLREERDTQYF; cdr3_nt: TGTGCCAGCTCCCCCCTCCGGGAGGAGAGGGATACGCAGTATTTT
clone_size: -; j_call: TRBJ1-2; d_call: TRBD1; v_call: TRBV27; cdr3_aa: CASSAHSGTAGYTF; cdr3_nt: TGTGCCAGCAGTGCTCACTCGGGGACAGCGGGCTACACCTTC
clone_size: -; j_call: TRBJ1-1; d_call: -; v_call: TRBV6-1; cdr3_aa: CASSYLSYTEAFF; cdr3_nt: TGTGCCAGCAGTTATCTCTCCTACACTGAAGCTTTCTTT
clone_size: -; j_call: TRBJ2-1; d_call: -; v_call: TRBV4-2; cdr3_aa: CASSQDLSRGEQFF; cdr3_nt: TGTGCCAGCAGCCAAGATCTCAGTAGGGGTGAGCAGTTCTTC
clone_size: -; j_call: TRBJ2-7; d_call: -; v_call: TRBV19; cdr3_aa: CASSKGELYEQYF; cdr3_nt: TGTGCCAGTAGTAAGGGGGAGCTGTACGAGCAGTACTTC
clone_size: -; j_call: TRBJ2-2; d_call: -; v_call: TRBV28; cdr3_aa: CASISQGNTGELFF; cdr3_nt: TGTGCCAGCATATCACAGGGTAACACCGGGGAGCTGTTTTTT
clone_size: -; j_call: TRBJ2-5; d_call: TRBD2; v_call: TRBV29-1; cdr3_aa: CSVWGRASRETQYF; cdr3_nt: TGCAGCGTTTGGGGGAGGGCCTCTCGGGAGACCCAGTACTTC
clone_size: -; j_call: TRBJ1-1; d_call: -; v_call: TRBV20-1; cdr3_aa: CSAPLSTEAFF; cdr3_nt: TGCAGTGCTCCGCTAAGCACTGAAGCTTTCTTT
clone_size: -; j_call: TRBJ2-7; d_call: TRBD1; v_call: TRBV11-1; cdr3_aa: CASSLRTGSSYEQYF; cdr3_nt: TGTGCCAGCAGCTTAAGGACAGGTAGCTCCTACGAGCAGTACTTC
clone_size: -; j_call: TRBJ2-7; d_call: -; v_call: TRBV10-2; cdr3_aa: CASRTTAYYEQYF; cdr3_nt: TGCGCCAGCAGAACGACAGCCTACTACGAGCAGTACTTC
clone_size: -; j_call: TRBJ1-1; d_call: -; v_call: TRBV28; cdr3_aa: CASSGGGREVAFF; cdr3_nt: TGTGCCAGCAGTGGGGGGGGGCGGGAGGTTGCTTTCTTT
clone_size: once; j_call: TRBJ2-7; d_call: -; v_call: TRBV28; cdr3_aa: CAIAGTYSYEQYF; cdr3_nt: TGTGCCATCGCCGGGACTTACTCCTACGAGCAGTACTTC
clone_size: -; j_call: TRBJ2-7; d_call: TRBD2; v_call: TRBV27; cdr3_aa: CASRPSGRVYEQYF; cdr3_nt: TGTGCCAGCAGACCCAGCGGGAGAGTCTACGAGCAGTACTTC